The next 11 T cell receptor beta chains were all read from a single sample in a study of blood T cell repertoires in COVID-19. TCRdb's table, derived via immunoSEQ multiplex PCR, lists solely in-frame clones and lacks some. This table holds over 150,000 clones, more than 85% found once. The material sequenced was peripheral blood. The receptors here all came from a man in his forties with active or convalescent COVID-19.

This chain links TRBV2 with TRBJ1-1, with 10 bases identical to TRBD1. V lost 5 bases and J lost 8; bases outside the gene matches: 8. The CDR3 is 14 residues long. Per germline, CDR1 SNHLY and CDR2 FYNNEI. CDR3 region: CASSPLGQGEEAFF. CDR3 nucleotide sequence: TGTGCCAGCAGTCCCCTAGGACAGGGGGAAGAAGCTTTCTTT. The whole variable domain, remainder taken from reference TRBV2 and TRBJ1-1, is EPEVTQTPSHQVTQMGQEVILRCVPISNHLYFYWYRQILGQKVEFLVSFYNNEISEKSEIFDDQFSVERPDGSNFTLKIRSTKLEDSAMYFCASSPLGQGEEAFFGQGTRLTVV.

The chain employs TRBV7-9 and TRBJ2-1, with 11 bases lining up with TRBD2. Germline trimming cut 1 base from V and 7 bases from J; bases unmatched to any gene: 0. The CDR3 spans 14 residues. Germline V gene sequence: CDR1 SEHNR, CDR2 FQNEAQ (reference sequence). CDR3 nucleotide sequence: TGTGCCAGCAGCTTAGTAGCGGGGGGGAATGAGCAGTTCTTC. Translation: CASSLVAGGNEQFF.

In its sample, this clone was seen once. The CDR3 reads CASSTGTRLTDTQYF. The CDR3 DNA reads as TGTGCCAGCAGCACCGGGACACGTCTCACAGATACGCAGTATTTT. The J gene is TRBJ2-3, the V gene TRBV7-2; TRBD1 might be the D (6 bases). V dropped 5 bases and J dropped 2 bases, with 14 bases sitting between them. This CDR3 is built from 15 residues. Germline assignment: CDR1 SGHTA and CDR2 FQGNSA.

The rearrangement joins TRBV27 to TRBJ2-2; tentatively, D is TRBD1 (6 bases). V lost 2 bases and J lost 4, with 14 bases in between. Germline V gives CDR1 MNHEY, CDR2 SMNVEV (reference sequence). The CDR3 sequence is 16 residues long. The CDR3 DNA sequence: TGTGCCAGCAGTTTAGGGGGCATCCCAGCCACCGGGGAGCTGTTTTTT. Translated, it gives CASSLGGIPATGELFF.

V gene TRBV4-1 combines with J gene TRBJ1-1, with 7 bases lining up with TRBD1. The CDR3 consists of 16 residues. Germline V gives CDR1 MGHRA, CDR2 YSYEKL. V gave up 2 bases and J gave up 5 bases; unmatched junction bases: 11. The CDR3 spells CASSQKVTGELTEAFF. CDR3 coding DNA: TGCGCCAGCAGCCAAAAAGTAACAGGGGAGTTGACTGAAGCTTTCTTT.

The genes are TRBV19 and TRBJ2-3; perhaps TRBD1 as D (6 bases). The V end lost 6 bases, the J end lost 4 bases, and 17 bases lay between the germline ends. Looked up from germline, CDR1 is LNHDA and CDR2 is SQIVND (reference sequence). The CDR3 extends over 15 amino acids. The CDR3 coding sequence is TGTGCCAGTAGCAACAGGGCCAAAAACGCAGATACGCAGTATTTT. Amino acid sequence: CASSNRAKNADTQYF.

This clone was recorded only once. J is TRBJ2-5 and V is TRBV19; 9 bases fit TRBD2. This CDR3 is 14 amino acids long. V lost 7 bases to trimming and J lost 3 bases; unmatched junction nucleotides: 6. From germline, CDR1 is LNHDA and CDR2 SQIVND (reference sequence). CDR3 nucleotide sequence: TGTGCCAGTAAGAGCGGGGGGCGAGAAGAGACCCAGTACTTC. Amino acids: CASKSGGREETQYF.

The CDR3 spells CASRADSNYGYTF. CDR3 sequence (DNA): TGTGCCAGCAGGGCAGACTCTAACTATGGCTACACCTTC. The chain links TRBV6-5 to TRBJ1-2; D gene uncertain. Trimming removed 6 bases at V and 0 bases at J, with 8 bases between. This CDR3 contains 13 residues. In germline, CDR1 is MNHEY, CDR2 SVGAGI.

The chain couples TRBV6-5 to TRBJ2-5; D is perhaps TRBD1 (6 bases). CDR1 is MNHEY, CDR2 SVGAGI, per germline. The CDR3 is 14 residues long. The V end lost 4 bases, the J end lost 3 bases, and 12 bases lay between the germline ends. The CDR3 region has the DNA TGTGCCAGCAGTTCCTCTCAGGGGAAAGAGACCCAGTACTTC. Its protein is CASSSSQGKETQYF.

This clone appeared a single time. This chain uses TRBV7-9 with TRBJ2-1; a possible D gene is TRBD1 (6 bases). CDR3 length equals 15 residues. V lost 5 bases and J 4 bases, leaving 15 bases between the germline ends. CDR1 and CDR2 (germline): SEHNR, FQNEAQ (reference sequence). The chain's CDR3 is CASSHHRVLYNEQFF. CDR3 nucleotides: TGTGCCAGCAGCCACCACAGGGTATTATACAATGAGCAGTTCTTC. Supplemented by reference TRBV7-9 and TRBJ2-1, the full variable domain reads DTGVSQNPRHKITKRGQNVTFRCDPISEHNRLYWYRQTLGQGPEFLTYFQNEAQLEKSRLLSDRFSAERPKGSFSTLEIQRTEQGDSAMYLCASSHHRVLYNEQFFGPGTRLTVL.

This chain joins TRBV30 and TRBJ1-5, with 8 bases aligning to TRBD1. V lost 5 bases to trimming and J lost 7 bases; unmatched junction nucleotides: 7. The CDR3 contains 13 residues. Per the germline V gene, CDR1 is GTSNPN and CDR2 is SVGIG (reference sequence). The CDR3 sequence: CAWDRGELQPQHF. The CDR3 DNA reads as TGTGCCTGGGACAGGGGAGAACTCCAGCCCCAGCATTTT.